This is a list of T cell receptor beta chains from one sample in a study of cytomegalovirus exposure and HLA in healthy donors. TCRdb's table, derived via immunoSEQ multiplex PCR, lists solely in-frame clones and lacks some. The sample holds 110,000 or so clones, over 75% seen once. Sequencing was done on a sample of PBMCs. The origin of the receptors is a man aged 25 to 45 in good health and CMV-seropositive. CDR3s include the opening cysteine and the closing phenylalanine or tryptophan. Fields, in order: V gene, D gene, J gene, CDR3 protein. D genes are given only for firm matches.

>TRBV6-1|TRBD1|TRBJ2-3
CASSGRDRGLQTQYF
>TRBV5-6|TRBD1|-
CASSLYGDRASYEQYF
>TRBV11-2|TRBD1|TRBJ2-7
CASSLGGQGRDEQYF
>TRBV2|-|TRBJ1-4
CASAEMVELFF
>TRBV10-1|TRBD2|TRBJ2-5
CASSESSLASGGETQYF
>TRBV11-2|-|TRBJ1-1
CASSLGRINTEAFF
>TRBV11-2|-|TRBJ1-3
CASSVMRGNTIYF
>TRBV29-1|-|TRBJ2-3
CSDRTQGDTQYF
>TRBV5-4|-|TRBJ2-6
CASSLGTSSGANVLTF
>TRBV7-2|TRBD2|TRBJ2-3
CASSLVRLAGFTDTQYF
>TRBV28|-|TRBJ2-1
CASRTPGVGNEQFF
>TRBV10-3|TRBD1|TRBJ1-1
CAISAQTGRGNTEAFF
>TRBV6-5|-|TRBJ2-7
CASSPSRGESYEQYF
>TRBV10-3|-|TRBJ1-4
CAISDGQGPQKLFF
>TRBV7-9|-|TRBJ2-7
CASSLDRPPYEQYF
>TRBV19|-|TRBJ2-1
CASSMRTEEQFF
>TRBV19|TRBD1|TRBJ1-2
CASRGTGRDYGYTF
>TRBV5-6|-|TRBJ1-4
CASSLVSGAGNEKLFF
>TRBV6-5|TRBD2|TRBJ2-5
CASSYLGLVRETQYF
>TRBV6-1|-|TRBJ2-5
CASSVGETQYF
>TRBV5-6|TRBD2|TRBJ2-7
CASSGLGGSSYEQYF
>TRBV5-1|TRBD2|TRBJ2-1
CASGRGGMAYNEQFF